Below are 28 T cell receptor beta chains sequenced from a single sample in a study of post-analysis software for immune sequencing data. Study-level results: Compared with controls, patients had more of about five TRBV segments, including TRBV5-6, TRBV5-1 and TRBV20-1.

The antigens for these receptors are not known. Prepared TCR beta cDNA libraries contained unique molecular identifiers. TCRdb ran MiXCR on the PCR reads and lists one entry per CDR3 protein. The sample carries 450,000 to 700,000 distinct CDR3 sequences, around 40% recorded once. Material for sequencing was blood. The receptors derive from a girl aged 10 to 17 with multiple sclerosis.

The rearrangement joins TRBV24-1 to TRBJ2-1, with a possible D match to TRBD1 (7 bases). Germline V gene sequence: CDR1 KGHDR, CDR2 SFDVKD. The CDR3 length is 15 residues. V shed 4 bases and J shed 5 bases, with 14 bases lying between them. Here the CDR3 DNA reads TGTGCCACCAGTGAGCCAGGGGGAGGCCACAATGAGCAGTTCTTC. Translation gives CATSEPGGGHNEQFF.

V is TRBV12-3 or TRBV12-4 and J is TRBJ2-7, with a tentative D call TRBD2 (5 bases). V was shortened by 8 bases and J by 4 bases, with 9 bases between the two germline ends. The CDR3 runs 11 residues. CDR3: CASQRGYEQYF. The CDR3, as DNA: TGTGCCAGCCAGAGAGGGTACGAGCAGTACTTC.

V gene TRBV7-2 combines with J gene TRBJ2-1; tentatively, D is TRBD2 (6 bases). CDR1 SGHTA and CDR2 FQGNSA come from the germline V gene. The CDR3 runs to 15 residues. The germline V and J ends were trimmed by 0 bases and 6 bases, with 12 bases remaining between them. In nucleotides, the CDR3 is TGTGCCAGCAGCTTAGCTCGCGGGGTTGGCAATGAGCAGTTCTTC. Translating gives CASSLARGVGNEQFF. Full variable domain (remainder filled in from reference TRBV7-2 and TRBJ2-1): GAGVSQSPSNKVTEKGKDVELRCDPISGHTALYWYRQSLGQGLEFLIYFQGNSAPDKSGLPSDRFSAERTGGSVSTLTIQRTQQEDSAVYLCASSLARGVGNEQFFGPGTRLTVL.

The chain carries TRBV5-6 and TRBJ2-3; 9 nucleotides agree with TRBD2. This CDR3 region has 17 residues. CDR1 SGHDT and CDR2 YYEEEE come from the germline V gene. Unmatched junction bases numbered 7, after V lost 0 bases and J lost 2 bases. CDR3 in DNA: TGTGCCAGCAGCTTGGATCCTCCGGGACTAGCCACAGATACGCAGTATTTT. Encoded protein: CASSLDPPGLATDTQYF.

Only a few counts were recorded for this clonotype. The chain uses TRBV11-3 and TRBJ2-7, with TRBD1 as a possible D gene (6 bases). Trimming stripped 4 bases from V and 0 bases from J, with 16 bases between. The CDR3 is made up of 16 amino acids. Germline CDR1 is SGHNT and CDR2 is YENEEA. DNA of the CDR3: TGTGCCAGCAGCTCTAGGACTGGACAGCCCTCCTACGAGCAGTACTTC. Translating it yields CASSSRTGQPSYEQYF.

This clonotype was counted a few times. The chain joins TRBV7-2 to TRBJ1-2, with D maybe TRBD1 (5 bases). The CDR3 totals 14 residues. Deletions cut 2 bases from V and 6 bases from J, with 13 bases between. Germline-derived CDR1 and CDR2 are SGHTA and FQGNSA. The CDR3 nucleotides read TGTGCCAGCAGCTTAATGGGGGATGGCCATGGCTACACCTTC. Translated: CASSLMGDGHGYTF.

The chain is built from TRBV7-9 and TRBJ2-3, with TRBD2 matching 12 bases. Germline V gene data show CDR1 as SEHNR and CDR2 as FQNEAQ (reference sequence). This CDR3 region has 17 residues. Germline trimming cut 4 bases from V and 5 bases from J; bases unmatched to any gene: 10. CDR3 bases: TGTGCCAGCAGCTCGACTAGCGGGAGACAATACTTAGATACGCAGTATTTT. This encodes CASSSTSGRQYLDTQYF.

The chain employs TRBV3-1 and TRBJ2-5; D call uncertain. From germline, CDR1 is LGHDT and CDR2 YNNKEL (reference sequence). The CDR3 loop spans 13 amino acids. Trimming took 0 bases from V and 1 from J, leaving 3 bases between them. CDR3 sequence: CASSQEFQETQYF. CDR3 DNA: TGTGCCAGCAGCCAAGAATTCCAAGAGACCCAGTACTTC.

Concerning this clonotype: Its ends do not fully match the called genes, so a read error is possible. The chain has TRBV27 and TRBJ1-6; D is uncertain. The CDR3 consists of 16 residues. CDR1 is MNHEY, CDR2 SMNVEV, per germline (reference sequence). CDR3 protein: CASILFGGFRRSPPHF. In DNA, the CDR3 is TGTGCCAGCATTCTCTTCGGAGGGTTTAGGCGGTCACCCCCCCACTTT.

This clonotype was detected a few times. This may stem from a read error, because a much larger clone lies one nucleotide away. DNA of the CDR3: TGCAGCGTTCAGGGGTTCTATGGCTACACCTTC. This encodes CSVQGFYGYTF. The chain couples TRBV29-1 to TRBJ1-2, with D perhaps matching TRBD1 (6 bases). Germline V lookup: CDR1 SQVTM, CDR2 ANQGSEA. Trimming removed 5 bases from V and 4 bases from J, with 8 bases in between. The CDR3 has 11 residues.

The CDR3 loop is CASSSRSSYNSPLHF. As DNA, the CDR3 is TGTGCCAGCAGTTCGAGGAGCTCCTATAATTCACCCCTCCACTTT. The V call is TRBV12-3 or TRBV12-4, the J call TRBJ1-6; D is unresolved. Trimming stripped 4 bases from V and 0 bases from J, with 7 bases between. The CDR3 is 15 residues long.

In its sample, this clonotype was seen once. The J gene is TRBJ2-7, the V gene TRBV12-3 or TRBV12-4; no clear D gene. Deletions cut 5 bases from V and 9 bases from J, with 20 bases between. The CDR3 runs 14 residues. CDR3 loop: CASSPLDGLGGQYF. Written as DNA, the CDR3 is TGTGCCAGCAGTCCCCTCGACGGGCTCGGTGGGCAGTACTTC.

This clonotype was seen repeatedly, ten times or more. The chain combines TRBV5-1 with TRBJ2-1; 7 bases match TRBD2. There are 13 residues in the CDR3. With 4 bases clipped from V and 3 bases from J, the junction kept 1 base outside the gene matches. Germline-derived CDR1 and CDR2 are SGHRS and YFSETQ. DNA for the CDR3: TGCGCCAGCAGCGGGGGGGTCTACAATGAGCAGTTCTTC. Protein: CASSGGVYNEQFF.

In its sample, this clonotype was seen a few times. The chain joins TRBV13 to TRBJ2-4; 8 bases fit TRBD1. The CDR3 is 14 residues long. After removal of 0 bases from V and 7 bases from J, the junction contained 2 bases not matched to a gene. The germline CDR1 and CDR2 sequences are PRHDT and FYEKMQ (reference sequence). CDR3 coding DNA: TGTGCCAGCAGCTTAGGGACAGGGGTGAACATTCAGTACTTC. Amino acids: CASSLGTGVNIQYF.

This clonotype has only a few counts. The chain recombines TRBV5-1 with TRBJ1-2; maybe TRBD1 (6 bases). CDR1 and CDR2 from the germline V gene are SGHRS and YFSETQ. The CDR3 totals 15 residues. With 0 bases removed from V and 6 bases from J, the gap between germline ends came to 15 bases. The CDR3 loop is CASSLAGAYEDGYTF. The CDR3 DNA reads TGCGCCAGCAGCTTGGCGGGGGCCTACGAGGATGGCTACACCTTC.

CDR3 nucleotides: TGTGCCATCAGTGAGTCGGGGAGGGTTTACTCCTACAATGAGCAGTTCTTC. Residues: CAISESGRVYSYNEQFF. V gene TRBV10-3 combines with J gene TRBJ2-1; 7 bases match TRBD2. The germline V gene encodes CDR1 ENHRY and CDR2 SYGVKD. The CDR3 loop spans 17 amino acids. The V and J ends lost 0 bases and 0 bases, in that order; junction bases with no gene match: 5.

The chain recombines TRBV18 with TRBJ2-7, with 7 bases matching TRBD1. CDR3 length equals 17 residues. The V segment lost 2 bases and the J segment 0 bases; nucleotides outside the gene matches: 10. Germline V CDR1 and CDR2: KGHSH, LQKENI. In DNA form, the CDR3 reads TGTGCCAGCTCACCATACTTACAGGGGAGATCCTCCTACGAGCAGTACTTC. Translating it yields CASSPYLQGRSSYEQYF. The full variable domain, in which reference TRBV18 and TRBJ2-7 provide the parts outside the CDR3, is NAGVMQNPRHLVRRRGQEARLRCSPMKGHSHVYWYRQLPEEGLKFMVYLQKENIIDESGMPKERFSAEFPKEGPSILRIQQVVRGDSAAYFCASSPYLQGRSSYEQYFGPGTRLTVT.

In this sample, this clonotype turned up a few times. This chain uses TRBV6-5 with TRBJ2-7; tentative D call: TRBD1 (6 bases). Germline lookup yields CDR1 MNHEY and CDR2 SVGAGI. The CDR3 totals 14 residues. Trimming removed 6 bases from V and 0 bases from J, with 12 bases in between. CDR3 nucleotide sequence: TGTGCCAGCAGCAGGGGCCCCAGCTCCTACGAGCAGTACTTC. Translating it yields CASSRGPSSYEQYF.

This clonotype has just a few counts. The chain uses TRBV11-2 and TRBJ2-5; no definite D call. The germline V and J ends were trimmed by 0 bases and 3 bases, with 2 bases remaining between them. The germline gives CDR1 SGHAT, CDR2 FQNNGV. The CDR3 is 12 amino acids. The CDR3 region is CASSLDKETQYF. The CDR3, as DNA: TGTGCCAGCAGCTTAGATAAAGAGACCCAGTACTTC.

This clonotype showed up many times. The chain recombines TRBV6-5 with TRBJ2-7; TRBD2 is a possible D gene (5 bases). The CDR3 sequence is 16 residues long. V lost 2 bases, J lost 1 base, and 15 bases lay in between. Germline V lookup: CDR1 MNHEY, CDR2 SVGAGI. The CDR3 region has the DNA TGTGCCAGCAGTTACGGGCCTGGACTGCGTTCCTACGAGCAGTACTTC. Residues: CASSYGPGLRSYEQYF.

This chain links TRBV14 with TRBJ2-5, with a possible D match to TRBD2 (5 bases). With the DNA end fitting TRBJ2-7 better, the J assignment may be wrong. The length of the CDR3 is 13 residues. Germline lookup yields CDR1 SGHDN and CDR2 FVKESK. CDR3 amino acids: CASSRRGWDEQYF. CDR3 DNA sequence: TGTGCCAGCAGCCGCCGGGGATGGGACGAGCAGTACTTC.

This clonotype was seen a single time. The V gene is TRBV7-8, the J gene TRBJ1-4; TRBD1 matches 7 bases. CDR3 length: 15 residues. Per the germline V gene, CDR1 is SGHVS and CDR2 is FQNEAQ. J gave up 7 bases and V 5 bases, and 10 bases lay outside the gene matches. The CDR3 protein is CASSPLGGAGEKLFF. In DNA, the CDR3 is TGTGCCAGCAGCCCCCTAGGGGGCGCGGGTGAAAAACTGTTTTTT. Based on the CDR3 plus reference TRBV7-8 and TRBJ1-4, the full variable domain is GAGVSQSPRYKVAKRGQDVALRCDPISGHVSLFWYQQALGQGPEFLTYFQNEAQLDKSGLPSDRFFAERPEGSVSTLKIQRTQQEDSAVYLCASSPLGGAGEKLFFGSGTQLSVL.

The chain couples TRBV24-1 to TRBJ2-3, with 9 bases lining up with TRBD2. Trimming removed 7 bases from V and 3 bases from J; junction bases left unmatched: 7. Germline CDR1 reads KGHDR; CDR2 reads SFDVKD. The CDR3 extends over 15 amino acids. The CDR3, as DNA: TGTGCCACCAGCTCAGCGGGGGGTGGTACAGATACGCAGTATTTT. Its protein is CATSSAGGGTDTQYF.

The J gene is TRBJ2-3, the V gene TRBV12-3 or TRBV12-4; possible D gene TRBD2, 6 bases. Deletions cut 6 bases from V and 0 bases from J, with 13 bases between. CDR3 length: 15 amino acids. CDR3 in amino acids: CASRISGVSTDTQYF. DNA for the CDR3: TGTGCCAGCAGGATTAGCGGAGTGAGCACAGATACGCAGTATTTT.

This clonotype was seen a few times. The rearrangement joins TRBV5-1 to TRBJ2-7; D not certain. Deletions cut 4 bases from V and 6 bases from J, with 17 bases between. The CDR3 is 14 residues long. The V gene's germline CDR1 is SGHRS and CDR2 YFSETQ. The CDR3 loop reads CASSPLKMGREQYF. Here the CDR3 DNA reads TGCGCCAGCAGCCCTCTCAAAATGGGCCGCGAGCAGTACTTC.

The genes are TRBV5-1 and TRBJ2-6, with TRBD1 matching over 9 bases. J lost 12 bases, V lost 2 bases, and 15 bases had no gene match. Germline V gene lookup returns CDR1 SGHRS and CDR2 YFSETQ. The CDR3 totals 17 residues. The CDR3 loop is CASSFSRDRGKKVVLTF. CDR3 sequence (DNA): TGCGCCAGCAGCTTTAGCCGCGACAGGGGGAAAAAAGTCGTCCTGACTTTC.

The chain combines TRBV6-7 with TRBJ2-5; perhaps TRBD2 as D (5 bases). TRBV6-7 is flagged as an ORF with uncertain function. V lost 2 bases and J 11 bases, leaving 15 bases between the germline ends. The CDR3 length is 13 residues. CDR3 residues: CASSYELAGEQYF. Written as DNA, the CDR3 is TGTGCCAGCAGTTACGAGCTAGCCGGGGAGCAGTACTTC.

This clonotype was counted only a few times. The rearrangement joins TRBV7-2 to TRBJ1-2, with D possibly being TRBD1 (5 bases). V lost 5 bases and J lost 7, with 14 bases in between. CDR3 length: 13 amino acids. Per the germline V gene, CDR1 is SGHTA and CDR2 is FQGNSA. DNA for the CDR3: TGTGCCAGCAGCCCTCACGGGACTCCTGGCTACACCTTC. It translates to CASSPHGTPGYTF. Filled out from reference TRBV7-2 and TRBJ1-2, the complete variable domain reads GAGVSQSPSNKVTEKGKDVELRCDPISGHTALYWYRQSLGQGLEFLIYFQGNSAPDKSGLPSDRFSAERTGGSVSTLTIQRTQQEDSAVYLCASSPHGTPGYTFGSGTRLTVV.